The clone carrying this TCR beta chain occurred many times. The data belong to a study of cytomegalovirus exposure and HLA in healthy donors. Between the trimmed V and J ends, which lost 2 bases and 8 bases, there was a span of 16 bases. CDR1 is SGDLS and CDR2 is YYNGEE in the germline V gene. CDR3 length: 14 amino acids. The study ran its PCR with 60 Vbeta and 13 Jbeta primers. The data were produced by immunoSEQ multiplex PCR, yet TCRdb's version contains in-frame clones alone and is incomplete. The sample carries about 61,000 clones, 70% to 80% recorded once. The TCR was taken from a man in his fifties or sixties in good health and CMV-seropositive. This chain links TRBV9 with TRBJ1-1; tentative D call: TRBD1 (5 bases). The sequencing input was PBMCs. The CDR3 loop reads CASSVGGRAEEAFF. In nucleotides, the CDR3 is TGTGCCAGCAGCGTGGGGGGTAGGGCCGAAGAAGCTTTCTTT.